This T cell receptor (beta chain) appears in the sequencing data of a study of Ad26.COV2.S vaccination and SARS-CoV-2 variants. General study results and limits: Following vaccination, spike-specific CD8+ and CD4+ T cell responses reportedly exhibited substantial breadth.

Treatment of the sample: roughly 19 received Ad26.COV2.S at low or high dose, single or two shots; roughly five received placebo; per-sample allocation not given. Day 63 after the first injection of vaccine or placebo was the sampling time. The individual, an adult aged 18-55 years, was a donor in Boston. Sequencing was performed with immunoSEQ multiplex PCR; in TCRdb, only in-frame clones are kept and a portion is missing. The sample holds fewer than 900,000 clones, about 89% seen once. This CDR3 comprises 15 residues. The germline V gene has CDR1 SEHNR and CDR2 FQNEAQ (reference sequence). Losses at the gene ends were 8 bases for V and 7 bases for J; bases not matched to a gene: 10. A remark on this clone: What it binds is unknown.

This clonotype was obtained from a person aged 18-60 years who received the Ad26.COV2.S COVID-19 vaccine or a placebo. The chain combines TRBV7-9 with TRBJ1-6, with 8 bases that match TRBD1. The sample in question was peripheral blood, obtained in a trial of Ad26.COV2.S vaccine versus placebo. CDR3 DNA: TGTGCCAGCCAAGCAGGGGGCCAGGGGAATTCACCCCTCCACTTT. As protein: CASQAGGQGNSPLHF.